These 22 T cell receptor beta chains share one sample of origin, sequenced in a study of blood T cell repertoires in COVID-19 (dated by TCRdb to 2020 to 2022). Library construction relied on the immunoSEQ multiplex PCR assay. The table was pulled from immuneACCESS by TCRdb, which kept in-frame rearrangements only. Such tables lose some clones; where checked, under half of the loss comes from unresolved V genes, and the rest has no known cause. Counted in this sample were around 100,000 clones; 70% to 80% of them appeared once. The ten largest account for around 10% of the sample. The sequenced sample was peripheral blood. All receptors come from a woman in her sixties or seventies with acute or convalescent COVID-19.

The genes are TRBV6-5 and TRBJ2-1; D is unresolved. Germline V CDR1 and CDR2: MNHEY, SVGAGI. This CDR3 contains 13 residues. Trimming cost V 3 bases and J 5 bases, with 8 bases left between them. Written as DNA, the CDR3 is TGTGCCAGCAGTTATCGAGAAAACAATGAGCAGTTCTTC. Protein sequence: CASSYRENNEQFF.

This CDR3 is CASSPPRLAGNNEQFF. In nucleotides, the CDR3 is TGTGCCAGCTCACCACCGAGACTAGCGGGAAACAATGAGCAGTTCTTC. This chain connects TRBV18 to TRBJ2-1, with TRBD2 matching over 11 bases. The CDR3 sequence is 16 residues long. The ends lost 0 bases at V and 5 bases at J; junction bases unmatched: 3. The germline V gene has CDR1 KGHSH and CDR2 LQKENI.

V is TRBV7-3 and J is TRBJ2-2; D is perhaps TRBD1 (7 bases). Deletions cut 2 bases from V and 5 bases from J, with 15 bases between. This CDR3 has 16 amino acids. Germline values: CDR1 SGHTA, CDR2 FQGTGA. The CDR3 loop is CASSLGPGGGTGELFF. In DNA form, the CDR3 reads TGTGCCAGCAGCTTAGGCCCAGGGGGAGGAACCGGGGAGCTGTTTTTT. The entire variable domain, with the rest obtained from reference TRBV7-3 and TRBJ2-2, is as follows: GAGVSQTPSNKVTEKGKYVELRCDPISGHTALYWYRQSLGQGPEFLIYFQGTGAADDSGLPNDRFFAVRPEGSVSTLKIQRTERGDSAVYLCASSLGPGGGTGELFFGEGSRLTVL.

The V gene is TRBV19, the J gene TRBJ1-5, with D perhaps matching TRBD1 (5 bases). Germline V gene sequence: CDR1 LNHDA, CDR2 SQIVND (reference sequence). Trimming stripped 1 base from V and 3 bases from J, with 25 bases between. There are 20 residues in the CDR3. DNA of the CDR3: TGTGCCAGTAGTATAGCAGCAATTGTAGGGGTAGTGGAAAACAATCAGCCCCAGCATTTT. Protein sequence: CASSIAAIVGVVENNQPQHF.

This clone appeared a few times. The chain carries TRBV18 and TRBJ2-5; D remains unclear. In germline, CDR1 is KGHSH, CDR2 LQKENI. This CDR3 has 14 residues. The V end lost 2 bases, the J end lost 5 bases, and 12 bases lay between the germline ends. The CDR3 nucleotides read TGTGCCAGCTCACCAAGTCCTCTCGGGGAGACCCAGTACTTC. Translating it yields CASSPSPLGETQYF.

V gene TRBV5-1 combines with J gene TRBJ1-4; D is ambiguous. CDR3 length: 14 amino acids. Trimming removed 0 bases at V and 5 bases at J, with 8 bases between. Looked up from germline, CDR1 is SGHRS and CDR2 is YFSETQ. The CDR3 loop reads CASSLGGANEKLFF. The CDR3 DNA reads TGCGCCAGCAGCTTGGGAGGTGCCAATGAAAAACTGTTTTTT. Together with reference TRBV5-1 and TRBJ1-4, the CDR3 gives the full variable domain: KAGVTQTPRYLIKTRGQQVTLSCSPISGHRSVSWYQQTPGQGLQFLFEYFSETQRNKGNFPGRFSGRQFSNSRSEMNVSTLELGDSALYLCASSLGGANEKLFFGSGTQLSVL.

This rearrangement joins TRBV30 to TRBJ1-6; 7 nucleotides line up with TRBD1. This CDR3 comprises 15 residues. Germline V gene data show CDR1 as GTSNPN and CDR2 as SVGIG (reference sequence). V lost 8 bases to trimming and J lost 6 bases; unmatched junction nucleotides: 13. Here the CDR3 reads CARTDVAGGNSPLHF. The DNA for the CDR3 is TGTGCCCGGACGGACGTCGCAGGGGGTAATTCACCCCTCCACTTT.

This clone has ten or more counts. CDR3 amino acids: CASSPRAGVNQPQHF. CDR3 DNA sequence: TGTGCCAGCAGCCCCCGAGCAGGGGTGAATCAGCCCCAGCATTTT. The chain couples TRBV11-2 to TRBJ1-5; TRBD1 might be the D (6 bases). This CDR3 is built from 15 residues. Trimming shortened V by 5 bases and J by 4 bases, and 15 bases separated the two germline ends. Germline V gene sequence: CDR1 SGHAT, CDR2 FQNNGV. Filled out from reference TRBV11-2 and TRBJ1-5, the complete variable domain reads EAGVAQSPRYKIIEKRQSVAFWCNPISGHATLYWYQQILGQGPKLLIQFQNNGVVDDSQLPKDRFSAERLKGVDSTLKIQPAKLEDSAVYLCASSPRAGVNQPQHFGDGTRLSIL.

The J gene is TRBJ2-3, the V gene TRBV7-9; 8 bases map to TRBD2. The CDR3 has 17 amino acids. After removal of 5 bases from V and 1 base from J, the junction contained 11 bases not matched to a gene. CDR1 SEHNR and CDR2 FQNEAQ come from the germline V gene (reference sequence). CDR3 amino acids: CASSPGGGGPRTDTQYF. The CDR3 DNA is TGTGCCAGCAGCCCTGGGGGCGGGGGGCCTCGCACAGATACGCAGTATTTT.

The V gene is TRBV3-1 (or the pseudogene TRBV3-2), the J gene TRBJ1-2, with 7 bases identical to TRBD1. J gave up 0 bases and V 0 bases, and 4 bases lay outside the gene matches. The germline CDR1 and CDR2 sequences are LGHDT and YNNKEL (reference sequence). The CDR3 contains 16 residues. In nucleotides, the CDR3 is TGTGCCAGCAGCCAAGAGTGGAGGGGGCCTAACTATGGCTACACCTTC. Encoded protein: CASSQEWRGPNYGYTF.

V usage is TRBV18 and J usage is TRBJ1-5; TRBD1 is a possible D gene (5 bases). V lost 5 bases, J lost 0 bases, and 8 bases lay in between. Germline assignment: CDR1 KGHSH and CDR2 LQKENI. The CDR3 is 14 residues long. CDR3 nucleotide sequence: TGTGCCAGCTCATGGGGGGATAGCAATCAGCCCCAGCATTTT. Its protein product is CASSWGDSNQPQHF.

This sequence joins TRBV30 and TRBJ1-2; D gene unclear. Germline V gives CDR1 GTSNPN, CDR2 SVGIG (reference sequence). The CDR3 extends over 15 amino acids. V was pared by 4 bases and J by 3 bases, with 18 bases between. In DNA form, the CDR3 reads TGTGCCTGGACCGTAATACACCCCCTGGACTATGGCTACACCTTC. Translation: CAWTVIHPLDYGYTF.

This clone is medium-sized within its sample. The chain combines TRBV3-1 (or the pseudogene TRBV3-2) with TRBJ2-2, with TRBD1 matching over 7 bases. This CDR3 spans 15 amino acids. Germline assignment: CDR1 LGHDT and CDR2 YNNKEL (reference sequence). J was trimmed by 2 bases and V by 4 bases; bases with no gene match: 4. The CDR3 loop is CASSPGQPNTGELFF. The CDR3 nucleotides are TGTGCCAGCAGCCCGGGACAGCCAAACACCGGGGAGCTGTTTTTT.

The CDR3 DNA is TGTGCCAGCAGTCTGTACGGCCTGCCCCGCGGGACTGAAGCTTTCTTT. This sequence encodes CASSLYGLPRGTEAFF. This chain joins TRBV6-6 and TRBJ1-1, with unresolved D. Germline values: CDR1 MNHNY, CDR2 SVGAGI (reference sequence). Trimming stripped 5 bases from V and 5 bases from J, with 21 bases between. The CDR3 extends over 16 amino acids.

The chain uses TRBV6-5 and TRBJ1-1, with D unclear. The CDR3 length is 15 residues. CDR1 MNHEY and CDR2 SVGAGI come from the germline V gene. V gave up 4 bases and J gave up 4 bases, with 16 bases separating them. The CDR3 sequence: CASSFGRPDGTEAFF. The CDR3 DNA reads as TGTGCCAGCAGTTTTGGCAGGCCCGACGGCACTGAAGCTTTCTTT.

J is TRBJ1-6 and V is TRBV6-5; TRBD1 agrees at 7 bases. Germline CDR1 MNHEY, CDR2 SVGAGI. The V gene end was trimmed by 7 bases and the J gene end by 8 bases; junction bases not matched to a gene: 5. CDR3 size: 13 residues. CDR3 sequence: CASKRTGDSPLHF. CDR3 DNA sequence: TGTGCCAGCAAGAGGACAGGAGATTCACCCCTCCACTTT.

The gene calls are TRBV19 and TRBJ1-5; D perhaps matches TRBD1 (5 bases). The V end was cut by 2 bases, the J end by 7 bases, with 9 bases between. CDR3 size: 13 residues. Germline loops: CDR1 LNHDA, CDR2 SQIVND (reference sequence). CDR3 in DNA: TGTGCCAGTAGTATACAGGGAATCCAGCCCCAGCATTTT. This sequence encodes CASSIQGIQPQHF.

The chain couples TRBV24-1 to TRBJ1-2; 11 bases align to TRBD1. Germline assignment: CDR1 KGHDR and CDR2 SFDVKD. CDR3 length equals 16 residues. Trimming removed 7 bases from V and 8 bases from J; junction bases left unmatched: 14. CDR3 bases: TGTGCCACCAGCTTCCCGGGACAGGGGGACCTAGGCGGCTACACCTTC. It encodes CATSFPGQGDLGGYTF.

The chain uses TRBV11-3 and TRBJ2-2, with TRBD2 identical over 15 bases. After removal of 4 bases from V and 4 bases from J, the junction contained 4 bases not matched to a gene. Germline V CDR1 and CDR2: SGHNT, YENEEA. This CDR3 contains 17 residues. The DNA of the CDR3 is TGTGCCAGCAGCTCCGGACTAGCGGGGGGGCCCACCGGGGAGCTGTTTTTT. This translates into CASSSGLAGGPTGELFF.

This chain uses TRBV3-1 (or the pseudogene TRBV3-2) with TRBJ1-4; D is unresolved. Germline V CDR1 and CDR2: LGHDT, YNNKEL (reference sequence). The CDR3 covers 16 residues. Deletions cut 0 bases from V and 0 bases from J, with 8 bases between. The CDR3 region has the DNA TGTGCCAGCAGCCAAGAGTCCCGGGCAACTAATGAAAAACTGTTTTTT. As protein: CASSQESRATNEKLFF.

V gene TRBV3-1 (or the pseudogene TRBV3-2) combines with J gene TRBJ1-3; D is unclear. From germline, CDR1 is LGHDT and CDR2 YNNKEL (reference sequence). V lost 3 bases to trimming and J lost 4 bases, with 10 bases between them. The CDR3 is 14 amino acids. The CDR3 region is CASSQGAGGNTIYF. CDR3 sequence (DNA): TGTGCCAGCAGCCAGGGCGCGGGGGGAAACACCATATATTTT.

V usage is TRBV18 and J usage is TRBJ1-1, with 10 bases fitting TRBD1. Germline trimming cut 3 bases from V and 4 bases from J; bases unmatched to any gene: 2. Germline CDR1 reads KGHSH; CDR2 reads LQKENI. The CDR3 loop spans 14 amino acids. The chain's CDR3 is CASSPRTGGTEAFF. In nucleotides, the CDR3 is TGTGCCAGCTCACCTCGGACAGGGGGCACTGAAGCTTTCTTT.